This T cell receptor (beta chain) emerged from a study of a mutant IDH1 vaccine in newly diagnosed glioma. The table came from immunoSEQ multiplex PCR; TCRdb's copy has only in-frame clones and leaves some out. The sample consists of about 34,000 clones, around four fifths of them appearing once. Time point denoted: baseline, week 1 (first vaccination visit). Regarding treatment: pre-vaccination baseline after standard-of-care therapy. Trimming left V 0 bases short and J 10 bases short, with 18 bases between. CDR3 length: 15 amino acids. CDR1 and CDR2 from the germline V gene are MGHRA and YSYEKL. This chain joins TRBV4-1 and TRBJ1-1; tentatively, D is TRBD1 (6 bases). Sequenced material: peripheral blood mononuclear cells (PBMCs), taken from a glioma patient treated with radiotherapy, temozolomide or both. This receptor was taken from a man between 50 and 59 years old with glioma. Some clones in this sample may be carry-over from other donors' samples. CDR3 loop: CASSQEGSGGGRAFF. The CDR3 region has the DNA TGCGCCAGCAGCCAAGAGGGGTCGGGGGGCGGGCGAGCTTTCTTT.